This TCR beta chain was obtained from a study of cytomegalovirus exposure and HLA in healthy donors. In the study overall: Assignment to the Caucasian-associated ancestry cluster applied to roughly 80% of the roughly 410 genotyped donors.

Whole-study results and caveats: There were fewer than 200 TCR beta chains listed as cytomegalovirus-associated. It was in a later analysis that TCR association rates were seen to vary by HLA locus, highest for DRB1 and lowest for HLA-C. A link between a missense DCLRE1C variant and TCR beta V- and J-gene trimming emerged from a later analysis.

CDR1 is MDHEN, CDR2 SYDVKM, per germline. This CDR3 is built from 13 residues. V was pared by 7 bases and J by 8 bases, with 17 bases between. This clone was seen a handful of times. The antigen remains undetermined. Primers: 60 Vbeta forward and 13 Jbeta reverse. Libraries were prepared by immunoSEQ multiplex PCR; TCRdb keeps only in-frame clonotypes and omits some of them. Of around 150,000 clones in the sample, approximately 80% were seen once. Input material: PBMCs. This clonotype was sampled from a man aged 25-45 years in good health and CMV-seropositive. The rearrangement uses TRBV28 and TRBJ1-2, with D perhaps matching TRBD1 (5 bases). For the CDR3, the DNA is TGTGCCAGCATTGGCCAGGGATCCAACGGCTACACCTTC. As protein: CASIGQGSNGYTF.